The 27 T cell receptor beta chains given below trace back to one sample, sequenced in a study of blood T cell repertoires in COVID-19. Libraries were prepared by immunoSEQ multiplex PCR; TCRdb keeps only in-frame clonotypes and omits some of them. The data show tens of thousands of clones, with just over 85% seen just once and roughly a tenth held by the top ten. The material sequenced was peripheral blood. The receptors shown here come from a man aged 70 or older with active or convalescent COVID-19.

The genes are TRBV6-1 and TRBJ1-2, with 8 bases matching TRBD1. The germline CDR1 and CDR2 sequences are MNHNS and SASEGT. V lost 3 bases and J lost 3; bases outside the gene matches: 3. CDR3 length: 14 residues. For the CDR3, the DNA is TGTGCCAGCAGTGAGGTACAGGGGGACTATGGCTACACCTTC. Translating gives CASSEVQGDYGYTF.

The table lists this clone with a count of one. The chain couples TRBV6-4 to TRBJ2-2, with 10 bases fitting TRBD1. Germline V gene sequence: CDR1 MRHNA, CDR2 SNTAGT. V shed 5 bases, J shed 5 bases, and the junction held 8 bases outside the gene matches. The CDR3 runs 16 residues. CDR3 residues: CASSLGTGVTTGELFF. DNA for the CDR3: TGTGCCAGCAGTCTCGGGACAGGGGTGACGACCGGGGAGCTGTTTTTT.

The chain uses TRBV12-3 or TRBV12-4 and TRBJ1-1; 7 nucleotides line up with TRBD1. CDR3 length: 13 residues. Unmatched junction bases numbered 2, after V lost 6 bases and J lost 1 base. The CDR3 nucleotides are TGTGCCAGCAGAGGACAGGCGAACACTGAAGCTTTCTTT. Translated, it gives CASRGQANTEAFF.

This chain joins TRBV10-3 and TRBJ1-1; perhaps TRBD1 as D (6 bases). The V and J ends lost 9 bases and 3 bases respectively, with 11 bases between them. Per the germline V gene, CDR1 is ENHRY and CDR2 is SYGVKD. The CDR3 totals 12 residues. The CDR3: CAIGDTYTEAFF. The CDR3 region has the DNA TGTGCCATAGGGGACACCTACACTGAAGCTTTCTTT.

In DNA form, the CDR3 reads TGTGCCAGCAGTTTACCCGAGGCATTCGCGCAAGAGACCCAGTACTTC. This encodes CASSLPEAFAQETQYF. This sequence joins TRBV28 and TRBJ2-5; D call uncertain. The germline V gene has CDR1 MDHEN and CDR2 SYDVKM. The CDR3 runs 16 residues. The V end lost 2 bases, the J end lost 2 bases, and 15 bases lay between the germline ends.

The chain couples TRBV11-2 to TRBJ2-7; 9 nucleotides line up with TRBD2. V dropped 5 bases and J dropped 3; count of bases not matched to a gene: 11. The germline CDR1 and CDR2 sequences are SGHAT and FQNNGV. CDR3 size: 16 residues. The CDR3 sequence: CASSRTNSGSFYEQYF. The CDR3 DNA reads as TGTGCCAGCAGCCGGACCAATAGCGGGAGTTTCTACGAGCAGTACTTC.

CDR3 loop: CAWSVGQSNQPQHF. The CDR3 DNA reads as TGTGCCTGGAGTGTGGGACAGAGCAATCAGCCCCAGCATTTT. The V gene is TRBV30, the J gene TRBJ1-5, with 7 bases lining up with TRBD1. V gave up 0 bases and J gave up 1 base; unmatched junction bases: 0. Germline V gene sequence: CDR1 GTSNPN, CDR2 SVGIG (reference sequence). This CDR3 contains 14 residues. Full variable domain (outside the CDR3, taken from reference TRBV30 and TRBJ1-5): SQTIHQWPATLVQPVGSPLSLECTVEGTSNPNLYWYRQAAGRGLQLLFYSVGIGQISSEVPQNLSASRPQDRQFILSSKKLLLSDSGFYLCAWSVGQSNQPQHFGDGTRLSIL.

The rearrangement joins TRBV5-1 to TRBJ1-6; D not certain. V was cut by 1 base and J by 7 bases, with 12 bases left in between. Germline V lookup: CDR1 SGHRS, CDR2 YFSETQ. The CDR3 has 15 residues. In DNA form, the CDR3 reads TGCGCCAGCAGCTTGAATTCAGATTACAATTCACCCCTCCACTTT. Its translation: CASSLNSDYNSPLHF.

The genes are TRBV30 and TRBJ1-6, with 7 bases aligning to TRBD1. After removal of 1 base from V and 7 bases from J, the junction contained 13 bases not matched to a gene. This CDR3 is built from 17 residues. Germline-derived CDR1 and CDR2 are GTSNPN and SVGIG (reference sequence). The CDR3 here is CAWSERTGSHQNSPLHF. CDR3 DNA sequence: TGTGCCTGGAGTGAGAGGACAGGAAGCCATCAGAATTCACCCCTCCACTTT.

J is TRBJ1-1 and V is TRBV21-1; the DNA was not compared with TRBD1, the D call given in the table. TRBV21-1 is a pseudogene. This CDR3 has 16 amino acids. The DNA for the CDR3 is TGTGCCAGACCAGACAGGGGGTTCCCCTCGTACACTGAAGCTTTCTTT. As protein: CARPDRGFPSYTEAFF.

V and J are TRBV18 and TRBJ1-1; 8 bases are shared with TRBD1. Losses at the gene ends were 5 bases for V and 4 bases for J; bases not matched to a gene: 3. From germline, CDR1 is KGHSH and CDR2 LQKENI. This CDR3 is built from 13 residues. The CDR3 sequence is CASSATGGTEAFF. The CDR3, as DNA: TGTGCCAGCTCAGCTACAGGGGGCACTGAAGCTTTCTTT.

The V call is TRBV15, the J call TRBJ1-1; 7 nucleotides match TRBD1. V shed 4 bases and J 4 bases; nucleotides not matched to a gene: 6. The length of the CDR3 is 14 residues. Germline CDR1 LNHNV, CDR2 YYDKDF (reference sequence). CDR3 bases: TGTGCCACCAGCAATGACAGGGTGAGCACTGAAGCTTTCTTT. It translates to CATSNDRVSTEAFF.

This clone has a single count. The chain carries TRBV19 and TRBJ2-2, with 11 bases lining up with TRBD1. Germline loops: CDR1 LNHDA, CDR2 SQIVND (reference sequence). V dropped 7 bases and J dropped 7; count of bases not matched to a gene: 5. The CDR3 extends over 14 amino acids. The CDR3 nucleotides read TGTGCCAGTACCGTGGGACAGGGGGTCGGGGAGCTGTTTTTT. Amino acids: CASTVGQGVGELFF.

V gene TRBV29-1 combines with J gene TRBJ2-7, with TRBD2 as a possible D gene (6 bases). The germline V and J ends were trimmed by 1 base and 4 bases, with 20 bases remaining between them. Germline-derived CDR1 and CDR2 are SQVTM and ANQGSEA. This CDR3 is 16 amino acids long. The CDR3: CSVEATTAGSTYEQYF. In DNA form, the CDR3 reads TGCAGCGTTGAAGCCACTACCGCGGGATCTACGTACGAGCAGTACTTC.

This clone was counted between two and nine times. V is TRBV6-5 and J is TRBJ2-1; 7 bases are a match to TRBD2. V was pared by 6 bases and J by 8 bases, with 13 bases of the junction left unmatched. There are 15 residues in the CDR3. CDR1 and CDR2 from the germline V gene are MNHEY and SVGAGI. The CDR3 region has the DNA TGTGCCAGCAGCGATTGGCTAGCGGCTGGATATGAGCAGTTCTTC. Amino acid sequence: CASSDWLAAGYEQFF.

The chain carries TRBV6-1 and TRBJ1-1; possibly TRBD1 for D (5 bases). The CDR3 has 11 residues. Germline V gene lookup returns CDR1 MNHNS and CDR2 SASEGT. V lost 1 base, J lost 9 bases, and 6 bases lay in between. The CDR3 region has the DNA TGTGCCAGCAGTGAAGACAGGAAAGCTTTCTTT. Protein product: CASSEDRKAFF.

This chain connects TRBV11-2 to TRBJ1-2; D is undetermined. Germline loops: CDR1 SGHAT, CDR2 FQNNGV. The CDR3 loop spans 12 amino acids. V lost 6 bases and J lost 5, with 10 bases in between. CDR3 residues: CASRALEYGYTF. The CDR3, as DNA: TGTGCCAGCAGAGCCCTGGAGTATGGCTACACCTTC.

V gene TRBV28 combines with J gene TRBJ1-2; TRBD1 is a possible D gene (5 bases). The V gene lost 6 bases and the J gene lost 0 bases, with 17 bases spanning the gap. The CDR3 covers 16 residues. Germline V gene data show CDR1 as MDHEN and CDR2 as SYDVKM. CDR3 sequence (DNA): TGTGCCAGCAGAACGCAGGGTACCCTCACTAACTATGGCTACACCTTC. Protein product: CASRTQGTLTNYGYTF.

V usage is TRBV21-1 and J usage is TRBJ2-1; the table's D call, TRBD2, has no DNA check behind it. TRBV21-1 is given as a pseudogene. There are 24 residues in the CDR3. The CDR3 DNA reads as TGTGCCAGCAGCATAAGGGACCCCACATGGGACTACCCCGATTCCGTGAGGGATTACAATGAGCAGTTCTTC. Translation gives CASSIRDPTWDYPDSVRDYNEQFF.

The V call is TRBV15, the J call TRBJ1-4; D ambiguous. With 0 bases removed from V and 7 bases from J, the gap between germline ends came to 12 bases. This CDR3 comprises 15 residues. Per the germline V gene, CDR1 is LNHNV and CDR2 is YYDKDF (reference sequence). Here the CDR3 DNA reads TGTGCCACCAGCAGAGATGGGAGGGATGGTGAAAAACTGTTTTTT. As protein: CATSRDGRDGEKLFF.

The V gene is TRBV13, the J gene TRBJ2-4; TRBD1 agrees at 7 bases. Germline loops: CDR1 PRHDT, CDR2 FYEKMQ (reference sequence). The junction had 5 bases not matched to a gene; V was cut back by 5 bases and J by 4 bases. The CDR3 runs 14 residues. This chain's CDR3 is CASSERDRKNIQYF. The CDR3 nucleotides are TGTGCCAGCAGCGAACGGGACAGAAAAAACATTCAGTACTTC.

This chain connects TRBV6-2 or TRBV6-3 to TRBJ2-7, with TRBD2 matching 8 bases. CDR1 and CDR2 (germline): MNHEY, SVGEGT. The CDR3 spans 15 residues. The V segment lost 5 bases and the J segment 6 bases; nucleotides outside the gene matches: 12. CDR3 protein: CASSQGREGRREQYF. In nucleotides, the CDR3 is TGTGCCAGCAGTCAGGGTCGGGAGGGCCGGCGCGAGCAGTACTTC.

The DNA for the CDR3 is TGTGCCAGCAGTCCCATGGGCCGCTTGGCTTCCTATGGCTACACCTTC. Protein sequence: CASSPMGRLASYGYTF. J is TRBJ1-2 and V is TRBV28; no firm D call. CDR1 is MDHEN, CDR2 SYDVKM, per germline. The CDR3 loop spans 16 amino acids. V was clipped by 5 bases and J by 4 bases, with 20 bases between them.

The chain joins TRBV28 to TRBJ2-3, with TRBD1 matching 7 bases. V trimming: 1 base; J trimming: 6 bases; junction bases outside the gene matches: 10. Germline CDR1 reads MDHEN; CDR2 reads SYDVKM. The CDR3 length is 16 residues. CDR3 sequence (DNA): TGTGCCAGCAGTTTATCCCGACCAGGACAGGCCGATACGCAGTATTTT. Amino acid sequence: CASSLSRPGQADTQYF.

The chain carries TRBV14 and TRBJ1-3; D ambiguous. The germline V gene encodes CDR1 SGHDN and CDR2 FVKESK. The V gene lost 5 bases and the J gene lost 3 bases, with 5 bases spanning the gap. The CDR3 contains 12 residues. The CDR3 is CASSVHGNTIYF. For the CDR3, the DNA is TGTGCCAGCAGCGTACATGGAAACACCATATATTTT. Drawing the rest from reference TRBV14 and TRBJ1-3, the complete variable domain is EAGVTQFPSHSVIEKGQTVTLRCDPISGHDNLYWYRRVMGKEIKFLLHFVKESKQDESGMPNNRFLAERTGGTYSTLKVQPAELEDSGVYFCASSVHGNTIYFGEGSWLTVV.

The chain carries TRBV3-1 (or the pseudogene TRBV3-2) and TRBJ2-1; 11 nucleotides agree with TRBD2. J was trimmed by 6 bases and V by 2 bases; bases with no gene match: 3. This CDR3 comprises 15 residues. The germline V gene has CDR1 LGHDT and CDR2 YNNKEL (reference sequence). The DNA of the CDR3 is TGTGCCAGCAGCCAAACGGGACTAGCGGTCAATGAGCAGTTCTTC. Translated, it gives CASSQTGLAVNEQFF.

The gene calls are TRBV14 and TRBJ2-7; a possible D gene is TRBD2 (5 bases). Germline V gives CDR1 SGHDN, CDR2 FVKESK. With 5 bases removed from V and 3 bases from J, the gap between germline ends came to 23 bases. This CDR3 is 17 amino acids long. The CDR3 DNA reads as TGTGCCAGCAGCGCCCGACCGACTATCCGGGGTGGCTACGAGCAGTACTTC. Its protein product is CASSARPTIRGGYEQYF.